The T cell receptor (beta chain) under discussion was sequenced for a study of cytomegalovirus exposure and HLA in healthy donors. As for the study in general: The same platform was used for the 120 validation repertoires and the 650 to 800 first-cohort repertoires, a later analysis reported. Regarding the study as a whole: Some public TCRs appeared in many individuals, while most sequences were rare.

In regard to this clone: As yet, its antigen is unknown.

Using immunoSEQ multiplex PCR, the repertoire was profiled, and TCRdb retains in-frame clones only, with some absent. Of 120,000 or so clones listed, 85% to 90% are singletons. The validation cohort, a group of roughly 120 subjects, included the donors and was separate from the approximately 680-subject first cohort. In germline, CDR1 is SGHNT, CDR2 YENEEA. V lost 5 bases, J lost 0 bases, and 5 bases stayed unmatched. The CDR3 has 17 amino acids. This TCR was recovered from a man aged 30-40 years in good health and CMV-seronegative. The sample taken for sequencing was PBMCs. This chain joins TRBV11-3 and TRBJ2-5; 14 bases match TRBD2. CDR3 nucleotide sequence: TGTGCCAGCAGCCAGGGACTAGCGGGAGTGGACCAAGAGACCCAGTACTTC. It yields the protein CASSQGLAGVDQETQYF.